This T cell receptor beta chain emerged from a study of T cells in Graves' hyperthyroidism and ophthalmopathy. Study summary: Blood from the periphery was taken at initial diagnosis, before any treatment.

This clonotype was detected ten times or more. Per germline, CDR1 SGHTA and CDR2 FQGNSA. The V end lost 5 bases, the J end lost 6 bases, and 11 bases lay between the germline ends. The CDR3 is made up of 13 amino acids. Amplified TCR beta CDR3 regions derived from RNA transcripts. The HTBI primer set drove a first-round RT-PCR of the TCR CDR3. A single record per CDR3 protein comes from TCRdb applying MiXCR to the multiplex PCR reads. The sample contains around 560,000 distinct CDR3 sequences, 16% of which appear only once. The specimen was blood. The sequence was obtained from a woman younger than 35 with Graves' hyperthyroidism. The chain recombines TRBV7-2 with TRBJ2-1; D unresolved. As DNA, the CDR3 is TGTGCCAGCAGCCGAGACTGGATCAATGAGCAGTTCTTC. Protein sequence: CASSRDWINEQFF.